The next 6 T cell receptor beta chains were all read from a single sample in a study of Ad26.COV2.S vaccination and SARS-CoV-2 variants. This table comes from immunoSEQ multiplex PCR, and its TCRdb copy is limited to in-frame clones, with some not included. This sample yields approximately 500,000 clones, of which about 83% are seen a single time; 9.5% to 15% belongs to the top ten. Treatment meaning: about 20 received Ad26.COV2.S at low or high dose, single or two shots; about 5 received placebo; per-sample allocation not given. Sampling was performed 63 days after the first vaccine or placebo injection. The sequences come from peripheral blood, collected in a trial of Ad26.COV2.S vaccine versus placebo. The receptors here all came from a person between 18 and 59 years old who received the Ad26.COV2.S COVID-19 vaccine or a placebo.

CDR3 sequence (DNA): TGTGCCAGCAGCGTAGATCCGATTATCTACAATGAGCAGTTCTTC. Translated, it gives CASSVDPIIYNEQFF. J is TRBJ2-1 and V is TRBV9; D not certain. Germline V gives CDR1 SGDLS, CDR2 YYNGEE. Trimming stripped 0 bases from V and 3 bases from J, with 10 bases between. The CDR3 is made up of 15 amino acids. The full variable domain, completed using reference TRBV9 and TRBJ2-1, is DSGVTQTPKHLITATGQRVTLRCSPRSGDLSVYWYQQSLDQGLQFLIQYYNGEERAKGNILERFSAQQFPDLHSELNLSSLELGDSALYFCASSVDPIIYNEQFFGPGTRLTVL.

J is TRBJ2-3 and V is TRBV9; D possibly corresponds to TRBD1 (5 bases). Germline loops: CDR1 SGDLS, CDR2 YYNGEE. V shed 3 bases and J shed 6 bases, with 14 bases lying between them. CDR3 length: 14 residues. CDR3 nucleotide sequence: TGTGCCAGCAGCGAGGGAAAGGGGTCCGATACGCAGTATTTT. This gives the protein CASSEGKGSDTQYF.

V gene TRBV5-4 combines with J gene TRBJ1-4; D not resolved. This CDR3 is 13 amino acids long. V dropped 2 bases and J dropped 5 bases, with 7 bases sitting between them. The germline gives CDR1 SGHNT, CDR2 YYREEE (reference sequence). The CDR3 sequence: CASSFDRNEKLFF. The CDR3 nucleotides are TGTGCCAGCAGCTTCGACCGAAATGAAAAACTGTTTTTT.

The chain joins TRBV15 to TRBJ2-7; D possibly corresponds to TRBD2 (5 bases). V was cut by 0 bases and J by 12 bases, with 15 bases left in between. This CDR3 comprises 13 residues. Germline CDR1 LNHNV, CDR2 YYDKDF (reference sequence). The CDR3 spells CATSREPGLEAYF. In nucleotides, the CDR3 is TGTGCCACCAGCAGAGAGCCGGGGTTAGAAGCGTACTTC.

The rearrangement uses TRBV4-2 and TRBJ1-3, with TRBD1 matching 7 bases. Germline lookup yields CDR1 LGHNA and CDR2 YNFKEQ. With 0 bases clipped from V and 2 bases from J, the junction kept 7 bases outside the gene matches. The CDR3 contains 17 residues. The CDR3 coding sequence is TGTGCCAGCAGCCAAGAAAGGGCAGGGGGGACTGGAAACACCATATATTTT. Translating it yields CASSQERAGGTGNTIYF.

This clone was found once. The J gene is TRBJ2-1, the V gene TRBV7-3; D tentatively fits TRBD1 or TRBD2 (5 bases each). The CDR3 is made up of 14 amino acids. Per germline, CDR1 SGHTA and CDR2 FQGTGA. Trimming removed 5 bases at V and 10 bases at J, with 18 bases between. The CDR3 is CASSPGLGLREQFF. For the CDR3, the DNA is TGTGCCAGCAGCCCGGGGCTGGGGTTACGGGAGCAGTTCTTC.